The 2 T cell receptor beta chains listed next were all sequenced from one sample in a study of CD8+CD57+ T cells in acquired aplastic anemia. The TCR beta profiling, which covered VDJ combination and CDR3 sequence, was carried out using genomic DNA as the template. One entry per CDR3 protein, called by TCRdb with MiXCR from the reads. The sample has fewer than 250,000 distinct CDR3 sequences; roughly 45% are singletons. Patients picked for sequencing had shown CD8+CD57+ cell expansion detected by flow cytometry. The source material was sorted CD4+, CD8+, or CD8+CD57+ T cells (not recorded which) from PBMCs. Receptors were obtained from a human donor with aplastic anemia.

This clonotype was observed at least ten times. J is TRBJ2-5 and V is TRBV5-6; 8 bases fit TRBD2. Germline V gives CDR1 SGHDT, CDR2 YYEEEE. The CDR3 runs 17 residues. The V and J ends lost 4 bases and 4 bases, in that order; junction bases with no gene match: 15. The DNA of the CDR3 is TGTGCCAGCAGCCCCCTGAAGACGGGGGGGGAGCGAGAGACCCAGTACTTC. It yields the protein CASSPLKTGGERETQYF.

This clonotype was seen many times. The CDR3 loop reads CASSYGTEAFF. In DNA, the CDR3 is TGTGCCAGCAGTTACGGCACTGAAGCTTTCTTT. This rearrangement joins TRBV6-5 to TRBJ1-1, with no clear D. V shed 2 bases and J shed 4 bases, with 2 bases lying between them. Germline V gives CDR1 MNHEY, CDR2 SVGAGI. This CDR3 contains 11 residues.